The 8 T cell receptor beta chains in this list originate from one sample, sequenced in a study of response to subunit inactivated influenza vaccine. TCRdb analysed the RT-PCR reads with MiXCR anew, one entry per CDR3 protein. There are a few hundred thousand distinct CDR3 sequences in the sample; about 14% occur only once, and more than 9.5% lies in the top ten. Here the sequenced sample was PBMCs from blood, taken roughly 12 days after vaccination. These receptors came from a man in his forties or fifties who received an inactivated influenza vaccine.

CDR3 loop: CASSPTRTAGNTIYF. CDR3 sequence (DNA): TGCGCCAGCAGCCCCACTCGGACAGCTGGAAACACCATATATTTT. V usage is TRBV5-1 and J usage is TRBJ1-3; D may be TRBD1 (6 bases). Germline CDR1 and CDR2: SGHRS and YFSETQ. Trimming pared 4 bases from V and 2 bases from J, leaving 13 bases between. The CDR3 runs 15 residues.

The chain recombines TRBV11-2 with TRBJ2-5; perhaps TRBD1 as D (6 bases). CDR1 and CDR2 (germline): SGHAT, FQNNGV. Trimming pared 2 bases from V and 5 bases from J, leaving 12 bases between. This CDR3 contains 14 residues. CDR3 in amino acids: CASSLSTGPETQYF. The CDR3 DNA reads TGTGCCAGCAGCTTATCGACAGGACCGGAGACCCAGTACTTC.

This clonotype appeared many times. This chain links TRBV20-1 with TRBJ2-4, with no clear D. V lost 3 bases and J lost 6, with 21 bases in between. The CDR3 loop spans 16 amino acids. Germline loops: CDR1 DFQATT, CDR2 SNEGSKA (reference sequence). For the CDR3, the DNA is TGCAGTGCTAGGCGGCTCGCCGATTTGTTGGGAAACATTCAGTACTTC. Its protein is CSARRLADLLGNIQYF.

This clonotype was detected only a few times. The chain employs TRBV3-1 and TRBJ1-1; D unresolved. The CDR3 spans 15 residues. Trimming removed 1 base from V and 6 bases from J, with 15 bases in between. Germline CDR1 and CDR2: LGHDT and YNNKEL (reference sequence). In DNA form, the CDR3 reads TGTGCCAGCAGCCAAGTGACGGTATTTGGCGCTGAAGCTTTCTTT. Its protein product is CASSQVTVFGAEAFF.

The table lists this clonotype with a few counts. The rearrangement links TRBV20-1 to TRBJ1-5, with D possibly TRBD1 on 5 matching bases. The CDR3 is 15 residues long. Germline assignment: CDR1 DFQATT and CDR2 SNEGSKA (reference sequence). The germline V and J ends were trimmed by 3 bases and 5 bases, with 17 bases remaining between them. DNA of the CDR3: TGCAGTGCTAGTGGACCCAGGGACGACGATCAGCCCCAGCATTTT. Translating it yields CSASGPRDDDQPQHF.

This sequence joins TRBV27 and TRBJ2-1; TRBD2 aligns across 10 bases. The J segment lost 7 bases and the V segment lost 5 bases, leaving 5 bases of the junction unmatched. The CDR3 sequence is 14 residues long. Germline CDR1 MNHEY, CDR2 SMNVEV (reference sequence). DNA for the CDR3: TGTGCCAGCAGTGCACAGACTAGCGGGAATGAGCAGTTCTTC. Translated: CASSAQTSGNEQFF.

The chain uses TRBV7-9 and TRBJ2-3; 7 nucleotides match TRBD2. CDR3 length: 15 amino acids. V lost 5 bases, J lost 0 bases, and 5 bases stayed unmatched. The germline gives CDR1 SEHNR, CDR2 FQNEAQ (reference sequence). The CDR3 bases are TGTGCCAGCAGCAGGGGACTACCCAGCACAGATACGCAGTATTTT. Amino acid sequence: CASSRGLPSTDTQYF.

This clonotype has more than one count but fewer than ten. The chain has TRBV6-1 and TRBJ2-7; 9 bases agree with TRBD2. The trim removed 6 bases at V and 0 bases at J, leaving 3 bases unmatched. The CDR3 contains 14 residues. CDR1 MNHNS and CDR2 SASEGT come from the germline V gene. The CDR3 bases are TGTGCCAGCAGGGAGCGGGGGGTCTCCTACGAGCAGTACTTC. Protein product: CASRERGVSYEQYF.